The sequence of this T cell receptor beta chain was determined in a study of T-cell memory formation after mild COVID-19. Study conclusions and caveats: What remained unconfirmed was the SARS-CoV-2 specificity of second-wave clones peaking on day 37. Memory sampled before infection contained some responding clones, suggesting cross-reactive memory joined.

This clonotype is medium-sized in the sample. The antigen remains undetermined. Constant-segment primers and 5'RACE yielded cDNA libraries for TCR alpha and TCR beta, each carrying sample barcodes and UMIs. TCRdb reprocessed the 5' RACE reads with MiXCR, giving one entry per CDR3 protein. The sample has approximately 46,000 distinct CDR3 sequences, approximately 12% seen once. The sequencing input was PBMCs or a T cell subset sorted from them (not recorded which). This clonotype was obtained from a man aged 18 to 29 who had mild COVID-19 (a few samples of this study predate the infection). Cell type and time point are not known.

The CDR3 DNA reads TGTGCCAGCAGGGATTGGAGTTTGGATACGCAGTATTTT. Residues: CASRDWSLDTQYF. The V and J genes are TRBV6-2 or TRBV6-3 and TRBJ2-3; D is unresolved. V lost 6 bases and J 6 bases, leaving 13 bases between the germline ends. Germline V gene data show CDR1 as MNHEY and CDR2 as SVGEGT. CDR3 length: 13 residues.